The clone carrying this T cell receptor (beta chain) was seen a handful of times. Trimming cost V 2 bases and J 3 bases; bases outside gene matches: 0. The CDR3 is 14 residues long. The V gene's germline CDR1 is MRHNA and CDR2 SNTAGT. This sample was taken from a study of shared clonotypes between healthy human individuals. At a deep level, the assay was run. Sequenced by immunoSEQ multiplex PCR; TCRdb stores in-frame clones only, minus some. The repertoire has about 190,000 clones, 60% to 75% of them found once; the top ten carry around 9.3%. V and J are TRBV6-4 and TRBJ1-4; 7 bases agree with TRBD1. The sequence was collected from a man aged 25 to 40 in good health. Material: memory CD4+ T cells sorted from blood. Subset indicated: CD45RA-negative fraction. CDR3: CASSDGTANEKLFF. Here the CDR3 DNA reads TGTGCCAGCAGTGACGGGACAGCTAATGAAAAACTGTTTTTT.